A selection of T cell receptor beta chains follows, all from one sample in a study of CD8+CD57+ T cells in acquired aplastic anemia. TCRdb used MiXCR to reprocess the reads, holding one entry per CDR3 protein. The sample yields 200,000 to 250,000 distinct CDR3 sequences, about half seen once. The sample taken for sequencing was sorted CD4+, CD8+, or CD8+CD57+ T cells (not recorded which) from PBMCs. The receptor set was obtained from a human donor with aplastic anemia. The CDR3 runs from the conserved cysteine through the conserved F or W. The order of the fields is J gene, clone size, D gene, V gene, CDR3 DNA, CDR3 protein. D genes are given only for firm matches. Clone size is shown for a subset of rows, as once, few, many or a class of expanded clone.

j_gene: TRBJ2-7
abundance: -
d_gene: -
v_gene: TRBV20-1
CDR3nt: TGCAGTGCTAGCGGCAGGGGAGGAGTAGACACCGGGGAGCTGTACTTC
CDR3aa: CSASGRGGVDTGELYF

j_gene: TRBJ2-6
abundance: -
d_gene: TRBD2
v_gene: TRBV4-1
CDR3nt: TGCGCCAGTTCACGGGGGGGCAGCTCTGGGGCCAACGTCCTGACTTTC
CDR3aa: CASSRGGSSGANVLTF

j_gene: TRBJ1-2
abundance: many
d_gene: -
v_gene: TRBV6-5
CDR3nt: TGTGCCAGCAGGCGGTCAGGAGGCTATGGCTACACCTTC
CDR3aa: CASRRSGGYGYTF

j_gene: TRBJ1-4
abundance: few
d_gene: TRBD1
v_gene: TRBV4-1
CDR3nt: TGCGCCAGCAGCCAAACCATTGGGACAGCCGCAACTAATGAAAAACTGTTTTTT
CDR3aa: CASSQTIGTAATNEKLFF

j_gene: TRBJ2-3
abundance: -
d_gene: -
v_gene: TRBV7-8
CDR3nt: TGTGCCAGCAGCTTGGCCAGGAATACAGATACGCAGTATTTT
CDR3aa: CASSLARNTDTQYF

j_gene: TRBJ1-5
abundance: -
d_gene: -
v_gene: TRBV7-2
CDR3nt: TGTGCCAGCAGCCCAAGGGGAGCGGGTCAGCCCCAGCATTTT
CDR3aa: CASSPRGAGQPQHF

j_gene: TRBJ2-1
abundance: -
d_gene: TRBD1
v_gene: TRBV20-1
CDR3nt: TGCAGTGCCACGCCGGGACAGGACTACAATGAGCAGTTCTTC
CDR3aa: CSATPGQDYNEQFF

j_gene: TRBJ2-7
abundance: -
d_gene: TRBD1
v_gene: TRBV16
CDR3nt: TGTGCCAGCAGCGCGACAGGGGGCGGCTACGAGCAGTACTTC
CDR3aa: CASSATGGGYEQYF

j_gene: TRBJ1-3
abundance: -
d_gene: -
v_gene: TRBV7-2
CDR3nt: TGTGCCAGCAGCTTTGGCCGTGGAAACACCATATATTTT
CDR3aa: CASSFGRGNTIYF

j_gene: TRBJ2-7
abundance: -
d_gene: -
v_gene: TRBV29-1
CDR3nt: TGCAGCGTTCACCCCGTTCAGGGAGGCTACGAGCAGTACTTC
CDR3aa: CSVHPVQGGYEQYF

j_gene: TRBJ1-2
abundance: -
d_gene: -
v_gene: TRBV29-1
CDR3nt: TGCAGCGTAATCCTACAGGGACGCTACACCTTC
CDR3aa: CSVILQGRYTF

j_gene: TRBJ1-6
abundance: -
d_gene: -
v_gene: TRBV2
CDR3nt: TGTGCCAGCAAGACGGACGGACAGTTAGAACCCCTCCACTTT
CDR3aa: CASKTDGQLEPLHF

j_gene: TRBJ1-1
abundance: -
d_gene: -
v_gene: TRBV19
CDR3nt: TGTGCCAGTAACAGGTGGAATTCTGAAGCTTTCTTT
CDR3aa: CASNRWNSEAFF

j_gene: TRBJ2-5
abundance: -
d_gene: -
v_gene: TRBV19
CDR3nt: TGTGCCAGTAGTCCCCTGACACCCCCCGGGGCAGAGACCCAGTACTTC
CDR3aa: CASSPLTPPGAETQYF

j_gene: TRBJ2-1
abundance: -
d_gene: -
v_gene: TRBV15
CDR3nt: TGTGCCACCAGCAGAGAAGCAGGGGACAACAATGAGCAGTTCTTC
CDR3aa: CATSREAGDNNEQFF

j_gene: TRBJ2-7
abundance: many
d_gene: -
v_gene: TRBV10-3
CDR3nt: TGTGCCATCATGAAGGGTTCCTACGAGCAGTACTTC
CDR3aa: CAIMKGSYEQYF

j_gene: TRBJ1-2
abundance: -
d_gene: -
v_gene: TRBV5-4
CDR3nt: TGTGCCAGCAGCCCCCCTAGTAGCAGCGGCTACACCTTC
CDR3aa: CASSPPSSSGYTF

j_gene: TRBJ2-7
abundance: many
d_gene: -
v_gene: TRBV20-1
CDR3nt: TGCAGTGCTGGTGCGCCGGCTCGCTACGAGCAGTACTTC
CDR3aa: CSAGAPARYEQYF

j_gene: TRBJ1-5
abundance: many
d_gene: -
v_gene: TRBV7-3
CDR3nt: TGTGCCAGCAGCTTAACAGGGCGTCAGCCCCAGCATTTT
CDR3aa: CASSLTGRQPQHF

j_gene: TRBJ2-5
abundance: many
d_gene: -
v_gene: TRBV20-1
CDR3nt: TGCAGTGTTGGGTCGGAGGAGACCCAGTACTTC
CDR3aa: CSVGSEETQYF

j_gene: TRBJ2-7
abundance: few
d_gene: -
v_gene: TRBV19
CDR3nt: TGTGCCAGTAGTATTGACCGGACAGCGTCCTACGAGCAGTACTTC
CDR3aa: CASSIDRTASYEQYF

j_gene: TRBJ1-6
abundance: many
d_gene: -
v_gene: TRBV20-1
CDR3nt: TGCAGTGCTATGGACAGTTATAATTCACCCCTCCACTTT
CDR3aa: CSAMDSYNSPLHF

j_gene: TRBJ1-6
abundance: many
d_gene: -
v_gene: TRBV10-1
CDR3nt: TGCGCCAGCAGTACGTCACAGGGATCCTATAATTCACCCCTCCACTTT
CDR3aa: CASSTSQGSYNSPLHF

j_gene: TRBJ2-7
abundance: -
d_gene: TRBD1
v_gene: TRBV19
CDR3nt: TGTGCCAGTAGTCAACAGGGGGTGGGTCACTACGAGCAGTACTTC
CDR3aa: CASSQQGVGHYEQYF

j_gene: TRBJ2-7
abundance: -
d_gene: -
v_gene: TRBV24-1
CDR3nt: TGTGCCACCAGTGATTTGCCCGGGGCATACGAGCAGTACTTC
CDR3aa: CATSDLPGAYEQYF

j_gene: TRBJ2-6
abundance: -
d_gene: -
v_gene: TRBV12-3/TRBV12-4
CDR3nt: TGTGCCAGCAGTTTTGCTGCTGGGGCCAACGTCCTGACTTTC
CDR3aa: CASSFAAGANVLTF

j_gene: TRBJ2-5
abundance: many
d_gene: -
v_gene: TRBV20-1
CDR3nt: TGCAGTGCAAGAGGGTTAGCAGCGGAAGAGACCCAGTACTTC
CDR3aa: CSARGLAAEETQYF

j_gene: TRBJ1-1
abundance: many
d_gene: -
v_gene: TRBV20-1
CDR3nt: TGCAGTGCTAGTTCGGGACGAAACTTGAACACTGAAGCTTTCTTT
CDR3aa: CSASSGRNLNTEAFF

j_gene: TRBJ1-3
abundance: many
d_gene: -
v_gene: TRBV19
CDR3nt: TGTGCCAGTACCCCTAGGACAAAGCATTCTGGAAACACCATATATTTT
CDR3aa: CASTPRTKHSGNTIYF

j_gene: TRBJ2-3
abundance: -
d_gene: -
v_gene: TRBV7-6
CDR3nt: TGTGCCAGCAGCCCCCAATGGACAGATACGCAGTATTTT
CDR3aa: CASSPQWTDTQYF

j_gene: TRBJ2-6
abundance: many
d_gene: -
v_gene: TRBV10-3
CDR3nt: TGTGCCATCCCGGGGGGCCGTGGGGCCAACGTCCTGACTTTC
CDR3aa: CAIPGGRGANVLTF

j_gene: TRBJ1-3
abundance: many
d_gene: TRBD1
v_gene: TRBV15
CDR3nt: TGTGCCACCAGCGGAAACCGGGACAGGGGCAGTAACACCATATATTTT
CDR3aa: CATSGNRDRGSNTIYF

j_gene: TRBJ1-2
abundance: -
d_gene: -
v_gene: TRBV15
CDR3nt: TGTGCCACCAGCAGAGATTCGGGACCCGGAGTTGGCTACACCTTC
CDR3aa: CATSRDSGPGVGYTF

j_gene: TRBJ1-6
abundance: many
d_gene: -
v_gene: TRBV7-6
CDR3nt: TGTGCCAGCAGCCCCTTAGGACCGTACGCGGGGGATAATTCACCCCTCCACTTT
CDR3aa: CASSPLGPYAGDNSPLHF

j_gene: TRBJ2-7
abundance: many
d_gene: -
v_gene: TRBV28
CDR3nt: TGTGCCAGCAGCCGACGCGCGGTTACCTACGAGCAGTACTTC
CDR3aa: CASSRRAVTYEQYF

j_gene: TRBJ1-6
abundance: -
d_gene: -
v_gene: TRBV5-5
CDR3nt: TGTGCCAGCAGCTTGACGAGCAGGGAAGTTTCACCCCTCCACTTT
CDR3aa: CASSLTSREVSPLHF

j_gene: TRBJ1-5
abundance: many
d_gene: -
v_gene: TRBV2
CDR3nt: TGTGCCAGCAGCCTAGGGACGGCTAGCAATCAGCCCCAGCATTTT
CDR3aa: CASSLGTASNQPQHF

j_gene: TRBJ1-2
abundance: few
d_gene: -
v_gene: TRBV20-1
CDR3nt: TGCAGTGCCCACCCTGGGGGAGGGTTTTATGGCTACACCTTC
CDR3aa: CSAHPGGGFYGYTF

j_gene: TRBJ2-7
abundance: many
d_gene: -
v_gene: TRBV20-1
CDR3nt: TGCAGTGCTTGGAGGGACAGCGACTACGAGCAGTACTTC
CDR3aa: CSAWRDSDYEQYF

j_gene: TRBJ1-3
abundance: -
d_gene: -
v_gene: TRBV29-1
CDR3nt: TGCGGCGTTGAAGTAGGACGGTACTCTGGAAACACCATATATTTT
CDR3aa: CGVEVGRYSGNTIYF

j_gene: TRBJ1-5
abundance: many
d_gene: TRBD1
v_gene: TRBV6-1
CDR3nt: TGTGCCAGCAGTGCCGGGACAGGCGTTTCGGGTCAGCCCCAGCATTTT
CDR3aa: CASSAGTGVSGQPQHF

j_gene: TRBJ2-7
abundance: many
d_gene: -
v_gene: TRBV20-1
CDR3nt: TGCAGTGCTAGAGATGGGGTGTCCTACGAGCAGTACTTC
CDR3aa: CSARDGVSYEQYF

j_gene: TRBJ1-2
abundance: many
d_gene: TRBD1
v_gene: TRBV10-3
CDR3nt: TGTGCCATCAGAGGACAGGGCGGAGGTAACTATGGCTACACCTTC
CDR3aa: CAIRGQGGGNYGYTF

j_gene: TRBJ2-2
abundance: -
d_gene: TRBD1
v_gene: TRBV6-5
CDR3nt: TGTGCCAGCAGTTACCGGGACAGGGTCGGGGAGCTGTTTTTT
CDR3aa: CASSYRDRVGELFF

j_gene: TRBJ1-2
abundance: -
d_gene: TRBD1
v_gene: TRBV19
CDR3nt: TGTGCCAGTAGTACAGGACAGGGGGCATATGGCTACACCTTC
CDR3aa: CASSTGQGAYGYTF

j_gene: TRBJ2-7
abundance: -
d_gene: TRBD1
v_gene: TRBV15
CDR3nt: TGTGCCACCAGGGGGACAGGGGTCTCCTACGAGCAGTACTTC
CDR3aa: CATRGTGVSYEQYF

j_gene: TRBJ2-5
abundance: many
d_gene: -
v_gene: TRBV10-1
CDR3nt: TGCGCCAGCGGGGCAGGGCAGAACCCGCAAGAGACCCAGTACTTC
CDR3aa: CASGAGQNPQETQYF

j_gene: TRBJ2-3
abundance: many
d_gene: TRBD2
v_gene: TRBV4-1
CDR3nt: TGCGCCAGCAGCCAAGACCAAATAGCGGGGCGGGGAGATACGCAGTATTTT
CDR3aa: CASSQDQIAGRGDTQYF

j_gene: TRBJ1-2
abundance: -
d_gene: -
v_gene: TRBV2
CDR3nt: TGTGCCAGCAGCCTAGAGGGCGCATATGGCTACACCTTC
CDR3aa: CASSLEGAYGYTF

j_gene: TRBJ1-2
abundance: many
d_gene: -
v_gene: TRBV7-9
CDR3nt: TGTGCCAGCAGCTCGAACCGGGACGGATTTCCCCCTTACACCTTC
CDR3aa: CASSSNRDGFPPYTF

j_gene: TRBJ2-3
abundance: -
d_gene: TRBD2
v_gene: TRBV6-6
CDR3nt: TGTGCCAGCACGCTTAGCGGGAGAGGGACAGATACGCAGTATTTT
CDR3aa: CASTLSGRGTDTQYF

j_gene: TRBJ1-1
abundance: -
d_gene: TRBD1
v_gene: TRBV10-3
CDR3nt: TGTGCCACCACCATTTGCACAGGGGGGACTGAAGCTTTCTTT
CDR3aa: CATTICTGGTEAFF

j_gene: TRBJ1-6
abundance: few
d_gene: -
v_gene: TRBV7-2
CDR3nt: TGTGCCAGCAGCTTAGGCTTAGGAGTTGAATCACCCCTCCACTTT
CDR3aa: CASSLGLGVESPLHF

j_gene: TRBJ1-5
abundance: -
d_gene: -
v_gene: TRBV2
CDR3nt: TGTGCCAGCAGTGAAGGGGGGAGGTTGGGCAATCAGCCCCAGCATTTT
CDR3aa: CASSEGGRLGNQPQHF

j_gene: TRBJ1-2
abundance: many
d_gene: TRBD1
v_gene: TRBV9
CDR3nt: TGTGCCAGCAGCACCCGACCGGGACAGGGATATATGGGCTACACCTTC
CDR3aa: CASSTRPGQGYMGYTF

j_gene: TRBJ2-3
abundance: once
d_gene: -
v_gene: TRBV28
CDR3nt: TGTGCCAGCAGTTTAACGGGGGAGAGTTGCACAGATACGCAGTATTTT
CDR3aa: CASSLTGESCTDTQYF

j_gene: TRBJ2-7
abundance: -
d_gene: -
v_gene: TRBV9
CDR3nt: TGTGCCAGCAGCCCTACTGGTCTCTCCTACGAGTGGCAGTACTTC
CDR3aa: CASSPTGLSYEWQYF

j_gene: TRBJ2-1
abundance: few
d_gene: -
v_gene: TRBV9
CDR3nt: TGTGCCAGCAGCCCGGGTGGAGCAGCAGGCTACAATGAGCAGTTCTTC
CDR3aa: CASSPGGAAGYNEQFF

j_gene: TRBJ2-7
abundance: once
d_gene: TRBD1
v_gene: TRBV15
CDR3nt: TGTGCCACGGGACACAGGGGGGAGACCTACGAGCAGTACTTC
CDR3aa: CATGHRGETYEQYF

j_gene: TRBJ1-6
abundance: -
d_gene: TRBD1
v_gene: TRBV14
CDR3nt: TGTGCCAGCAGCCTCCCTGGGACAGGGTATTCACCCCTCCACTTT
CDR3aa: CASSLPGTGYSPLHF